A selection of T cell receptor beta chains follows, all from one sample in a study of T-cell memory formation after mild COVID-19. TCRdb reanalysed the 5' RACE reads using MiXCR and keeps one entry per CDR3 protein. Here the sample spans 280,000 or so distinct CDR3 sequences, 7.5% to 9.5% being singletons. The sample comprised PBMCs or a T cell subset sorted from them (not recorded which). The receptors shown here come from a man aged 18 to 30 who had mild COVID-19 (a few samples of this study predate the infection). Cell type and time point are not known. Each CDR3 is given with its conserved first and last residue. D genes are given only for firm matches. Not all rows give a size; the values are once, few, many and, for expanded clones, a class.

clone size,V gene,D gene,J gene,CDR3 DNA,CDR3 protein
few,TRBV5-5,TRBD1,TRBJ1-1,TGTGCCAGCAGCTTCGCAGGGGGTAGACCTGAAGCTTTCTTT,CASSFAGGRPEAFF
many,TRBV9,NA,TRBJ1-1,TGTGCCAGCAGCCCTCGGGGAGGGGACACTGAAGCTTTCTTT,CASSPRGGDTEAFF
many,TRBV10-3,NA,TRBJ1-6,TGTGCCATCAGGGGGCTGGATTCACCCCTCCACTTT,CAIRGLDSPLHF
many,TRBV19,TRBD1,TRBJ2-1,TGTGCCAGTAGTATTGGCTCCGGGACAGGGTCGTTCTTC,CASSIGSGTGSFF
NA,TRBV6-6,NA,TRBJ2-3,TGTGCCAGCAGTTACCGACCTTTCGGGGAGACTAGCACAGATACGCAGTATTTT,CASSYRPFGETSTDTQYF
few,TRBV4-1,NA,TRBJ2-3,TGCGCCAGCAGCCAAGAGCAGGGCGGCACAGATACGCAGTATTTT,CASSQEQGGTDTQYF
few,TRBV12-3/TRBV12-4,NA,TRBJ2-3,TGTGCCAGCACCCCAAGTCGAGATACGCAGTATTTT,CASTPSRDTQYF
few,TRBV5-6,NA,TRBJ1-6,TGTGCCAGCAGCTTGGGAGCGACCGCAAATTCACCCCTCCACTTT,CASSLGATANSPLHF
few,TRBV5-1,TRBD2,TRBJ2-1,TGCGCCAGCAGCTTGGCGCCTAGCGGGGGGAATGAGCAGTTCTTC,CASSLAPSGGNEQFF
NA,TRBV19,TRBD2,TRBJ2-7,TGTGCCAGTAGGCCCGCGGGAGACAAGCGTTACGAGCAGTACTTC,CASRPAGDKRYEQYF
few,TRBV13,NA,TRBJ1-2,TGTGCCAGCAGGCGGACAGAGGAGGGGTATGGCTACACCTTC,CASRRTEEGYGYTF
many,TRBV7-8,NA,TRBJ2-2,TGTGCCAGCAGCATAGGACTAACGAACACCGGGGAGCTGTTTTTT,CASSIGLTNTGELFF
many,TRBV4-3,NA,TRBJ2-2,TGCGCCAGCAGCCAAGAGGTATGGCAGACTCTGAACACCGGGGAGCTGTTTTTT,CASSQEVWQTLNTGELFF
NA,TRBV5-1,NA,TRBJ2-1,TGCGCCAGCAGCTTACAGGGTTACAATGAGCAGTTCTTC,CASSLQGYNEQFF
NA,TRBV30,TRBD2,TRBJ2-5,TGTGCCTGGGCGGGGGGAAGCCAAGAGACCCAGTACTTC,CAWAGGSQETQYF
many,TRBV4-3,TRBD2,TRBJ2-3,TGCGCCAGCAGCCAAGATAAGCGGGGCGGCACAGATACGCAGTATTTT,CASSQDKRGGTDTQYF
NA,TRBV2,TRBD1,TRBJ2-3,TGTGCCAGCAGTGTGGGGACAGTAGGAGATACGCAGTATTTT,CASSVGTVGDTQYF
few,TRBV5-1,TRBD1,TRBJ2-6,TGCGCCAGCAGCTTTACAGGGGTAGCAGGGGCCAACGTCCTGACTTTC,CASSFTGVAGANVLTF
few,TRBV6-2/TRBV6-3,TRBD1,TRBJ1-2,TGTGCCAGCCGGGACAGCAGTTTCTATGGCTACACCTTC,CASRDSSFYGYTF
few,TRBV7-8,TRBD2,TRBJ2-2,TGTGCCAGCAGCCCCCCCACTAGCGCCTACACCGGGGAGCTGTTTTTT,CASSPPTSAYTGELFF
few,TRBV15,TRBD1,TRBJ1-6,TGTGCCACCAGGGAACCGGGACAGGGGCGATATAATTCACCCCTCCACTTT,CATREPGQGRYNSPLHF
NA,TRBV14,TRBD2,TRBJ2-1,TGTGCCAGCAGCCCGGGGACTAGCGGGAACAATGAGCAGTTCTTC,CASSPGTSGNNEQFF
few,TRBV7-3,NA,TRBJ2-2,TGTGCCAGCAGCTTAATGCGGGGTTCTAACACCGGGGAGCTGTTTTTT,CASSLMRGSNTGELFF
many,TRBV12-3/TRBV12-4,NA,TRBJ2-1,TGTGCCAGCAGTTTAGGACTGATGGAAAGTGAGCAGTTCTTC,CASSLGLMESEQFF
few,TRBV7-9,TRBD1,TRBJ1-1,TGTGCCAGCAGCCAAATGACAGGGCCCCTTCTGGCTGAAGCTTTCTTT,CASSQMTGPLLAEAFF
NA,TRBV6-5,NA,TRBJ1-2,TGTGCCAGCAGAGGGGAGGTTGGCTACACCTTC,CASRGEVGYTF
NA,TRBV7-2,NA,TRBJ2-7,TGTGCCAGCAGCGCGGGACAGATAAACTACGAGCAGTACTTC,CASSAGQINYEQYF
few,TRBV5-1,TRBD1,TRBJ1-5,TGCGCCAGCAGCAAGGGGACAGGTCACAATCAGCCCCAGCATTTT,CASSKGTGHNQPQHF
NA,TRBV5-1,NA,TRBJ1-1,TGCGCCAGCAGCTTGGCCGGATTGGGCAGGGAGAGCACTGAAGCTTTCTTT,CASSLAGLGRESTEAFF
many,TRBV2,TRBD2,TRBJ2-1,TGTGCCAGCAGGACTAGCGGGGGGAATGAGCAGTTCTTC,CASRTSGGNEQFF